A single sample gave rise to the 21 T cell receptor beta chains below, sequenced in a study of T cells in localized non-small cell lung cancer. The method was immunoSEQ multiplex PCR; TCRdb's version includes in-frame clones alone and lacks a portion of them. The table includes roughly 72,000 clones, 80% to 90% detected once. The sequencing used peripheral blood, collected before any cancer treatment. These receptors were collected from a male donor at least 60 years old with stage III squamous cell lung carcinoma.

This chain joins TRBV5-5 and TRBJ2-3; TRBD2 matches 11 bases. CDR3 length: 15 residues. V lost 5 bases to trimming and J lost 2 bases; unmatched junction nucleotides: 4. The germline gives CDR1 SGHKS, CDR2 YYEKEE (reference sequence). CDR3 sequence (DNA): TGTGCCAGCAGGCTACTAGCGGGGGCCACAGATACGCAGTATTTT. This codes for CASRLLAGATDTQYF.

The genes are TRBV29-1 and TRBJ1-1, with D possibly TRBD1 on 6 matching bases. Germline assignment: CDR1 SQVTM and CDR2 ANQGSEA. The CDR3 runs 12 residues. Trimming left V 7 bases short and J 5 bases short, with 14 bases between. The CDR3 protein is CSATGLGTEAFF. The CDR3 DNA follows: TGCAGCGCTACAGGGTTGGGTACTGAAGCTTTCTTT.

This chain uses TRBV19 with TRBJ1-4; possibly TRBD1 for D (5 bases). This CDR3 is 15 amino acids long. Germline assignment: CDR1 LNHDA and CDR2 SQIVND (reference sequence). The germline V and J ends were trimmed by 4 bases and 10 bases, with 19 bases remaining between them. The CDR3 here is CASSTGGTEKAKLFF. CDR3 in DNA: TGTGCCAGTAGTACTGGCGGGACGGAAAAAGCAAAACTGTTTTTT.

As concerns this clone: At one end the junction does not follow the germline gene, possibly because of a read error. The J gene is TRBJ2-7, the V gene TRBV30; perhaps TRBD2 as D (5 bases). The CDR3 extends over 14 amino acids. CDR1 GTSNPN and CDR2 SVGIG come from the germline V gene (reference sequence). CDR3 sequence reads: CAWSAGRASSEQYF. As DNA, the CDR3 is TGTGCCTGGAGTGCCGGGCGGGCCTCCTCCGAGCAGTACTTC.

This clone was detected only a few times. The chain has TRBV9 and TRBJ1-1, with a tentative D call TRBD1 (6 bases). Germline V gene data show CDR1 as SGDLS and CDR2 as YYNGEE. The V gene lost 0 bases and the J gene lost 1 base, with 10 bases spanning the gap. The CDR3 consists of 15 residues. Written as DNA, the CDR3 is TGTGCCAGCAGCGTAGAAGGACAGCCGAACACTGAAGCTTTCTTT. It is translated as CASSVEGQPNTEAFF.

The CDR3 is CASSLPGKGTQYF. Here the CDR3 DNA reads TGCGCCAGCAGCTTGCCTGGCAAGGGGACCCAGTACTTC. The J gene is TRBJ2-5, the V gene TRBV5-1; D gene ambiguous. Germline V CDR1 and CDR2: SGHRS, YFSETQ. V was cut by 1 base and J by 7 bases, with 11 bases left in between. The CDR3 extends over 13 amino acids.

V is TRBV6-5 and J is TRBJ1-2; 9 bases are shared with TRBD1. The CDR3 is 15 amino acids. V shed 6 bases, J shed 4 bases, and the junction held 9 bases outside the gene matches. The V gene's germline CDR1 is MNHEY and CDR2 SVGAGI. Here the CDR3 DNA reads TGTGCCAGCAGATCTGACAGGGGGGATGGCTATGGCTACACCTTC. It codes for CASRSDRGDGYGYTF.

The chain recombines TRBV5-5 with TRBJ2-7; D gene ambiguous. The germline V gene has CDR1 SGHKS and CDR2 YYEKEE (reference sequence). The CDR3 is made up of 11 amino acids. Trimming shortened V by 4 bases and J by 4 bases, and 6 bases separated the two germline ends. Here the CDR3 DNA reads TGTGCCAGCAGCCTTACATACGAGCAGTACTTC. It is translated as CASSLTYEQYF. Full variable domain (missing parts from reference TRBV5-5 and TRBJ2-7): DAGVTQSPTHLIKTRGQQVTLRCSPISGHKSVSWYQQVLGQGPQFIFQYYEKEERGRGNFPDRFSARQFPNYSSELNVNALLLGDSALYLCASSLTYEQYFGPGTRLTVT.

The J gene is TRBJ1-1, the V gene TRBV28; D unclear. Between the trimmed V and J ends, which lost 2 bases and 5 bases, there was a span of 12 bases. Germline V lookup: CDR1 MDHEN, CDR2 SYDVKM. The CDR3 totals 14 residues. The CDR3 spells CASSLPRGGTEAFF. CDR3 DNA sequence: TGTGCCAGCAGTTTACCGCGAGGCGGGACTGAAGCTTTCTTT.

This clone has a single count. The chain carries TRBV2 and TRBJ1-1; D unclear. The CDR3 totals 13 residues. The V gene's germline CDR1 is SNHLY and CDR2 FYNNEI. V lost 2 bases, J lost 1 base, and 5 bases lay in between. CDR3 bases: TGTGCCAGCAGTGAACACCCGAACACTGAAGCTTTCTTT. Translating it yields CASSEHPNTEAFF.

This chain uses TRBV7-3 with TRBJ2-7, with 7 positions matching TRBD1. Germline lookup yields CDR1 SGHTA and CDR2 FQGTGA. The CDR3 spans 15 residues. Losses at the gene ends were 1 base for V and 4 bases for J; bases not matched to a gene: 7. CDR3 residues: CASSLNPGQRYEQYF. The CDR3 bases are TGTGCCAGCAGCTTAAACCCGGGACAGCGATACGAGCAGTACTTC.

The chain joins TRBV28 to TRBJ2-4, with 12 nucleotides matching TRBD2. The J segment lost 7 bases and the V segment lost 7 bases, leaving 5 bases of the junction unmatched. This CDR3 is 14 amino acids long. Germline values: CDR1 MDHEN, CDR2 SYDVKM. In DNA, the CDR3 is TGTGCCAGCACTCTAGCGGGGGGGATGAACATTCAGTACTTC. This codes for CASTLAGGMNIQYF.

The chain has TRBV5-4 and TRBJ2-5, with D hard to call. The germline V gene encodes CDR1 SGHNT and CDR2 YYREEE (reference sequence). CDR3 length equals 14 residues. V was cut by 1 base and J by 4 bases, with 11 bases left in between. The CDR3 loop is CASSLRARGETQYF. The CDR3 DNA reads as TGTGCCAGCAGCTTGAGGGCCAGAGGAGAGACCCAGTACTTC.

The chain joins TRBV6-1 to TRBJ1-6; D call uncertain. V was shortened by 4 bases and J by 7 bases, with 14 bases between the two germline ends. The germline gives CDR1 MNHNS, CDR2 SASEGT. The CDR3 contains 15 residues. CDR3 in amino acids: CASSASWAKNSPLHF. The DNA of the CDR3 is TGTGCCAGCAGTGCTTCGTGGGCAAAAAATTCACCCCTCCACTTT.

This clone showed up just once. V usage is TRBV28 and J usage is TRBJ2-3, with D perhaps TRBD2 (6 bases). The V and J ends lost 8 bases and 1 base respectively, with 10 bases between them. CDR1 is MDHEN and CDR2 is SYDVKM in the germline V gene. This CDR3 is built from 13 residues. Here the CDR3 DNA reads TGTGCCAGCGGATGGAGGGGCACAGATACGCAGTATTTT. Protein: CASGWRGTDTQYF. The entire variable domain, with the rest obtained from reference TRBV28 and TRBJ2-3, is as follows: DVKVTQSSRYLVKRTGEKVFLECVQDMDHENMFWYRQDPGLGLRLIYFSYDVKMKEKGDIPEGYSVSREKKERFSLILESASTNQTSMYLCASGWRGTDTQYFGPGTRLTVL.

This sequence joins TRBV9 and TRBJ1-6; perhaps TRBD1 as D (5 bases). Germline assignment: CDR1 SGDLS and CDR2 YYNGEE. This CDR3 region has 13 residues. V was trimmed by 4 bases and J by 8 bases, leaving 10 bases between them. Written as DNA, the CDR3 is TGTGCCAGCAGCCCTAAGGGGTATTCACCCCTCCACTTT. This sequence encodes CASSPKGYSPLHF.

This chain joins TRBV19 and TRBJ1-5; 8 nucleotides align to TRBD1. Trimming at V came to 5 bases and at J to 5 bases, leaving 8 bases not matched to a gene. This CDR3 is 15 amino acids long. Germline V gene lookup returns CDR1 LNHDA and CDR2 SQIVND (reference sequence). The DNA for the CDR3 is TGTGCCAGTAGTTTTGACAGGGGTAGGGATCAGCCCCAGCATTTT. As protein: CASSFDRGRDQPQHF.

The chain carries TRBV18 and TRBJ1-1; D is perhaps TRBD1 (5 bases). The germline V and J ends were trimmed by 6 bases and 7 bases, with 12 bases remaining between them. Germline CDR1 KGHSH, CDR2 LQKENI. The CDR3 extends over 12 amino acids. This CDR3 reads CASSPRGDEAFF. CDR3 coding DNA: TGTGCCAGCTCCCCAAGGGGTGATGAAGCTTTCTTT.

V usage is TRBV6-6 and J usage is TRBJ1-5; 9 nucleotides line up with TRBD1. The germline gives CDR1 MNHNY, CDR2 SVGAGI (reference sequence). The CDR3 is 16 amino acids. The trim removed 0 bases at V and 5 bases at J, leaving 5 bases unmatched. This chain's CDR3 is CASSYSTGGWDQPQHF. CDR3 DNA sequence: TGTGCCAGCAGTTACTCGACAGGGGGTTGGGATCAGCCCCAGCATTTT.

This clone is a singleton in its sample. This chain links TRBV25-1 with TRBJ2-4; no reliable D call. This CDR3 has 14 residues. CDR1 and CDR2 from the germline V gene are MGHDK and SYGVNS. Between the trimmed V and J ends, which lost 3 bases and 0 bases, there was a span of 6 bases. The CDR3, as DNA: TGTGCCAGCAGTGAGGACGGAGCCAAAAACATTCAGTACTTC. Translating it yields CASSEDGAKNIQYF. The variable domain in full, completed from reference TRBV25-1 and TRBJ2-4, reads EADIYQTPRYLVIGTGKKITLECSQTMGHDKMYWYQQDPGMELHLIHYSYGVNSTEKGDLSSESTVSRIRTEHFPLTLESARPSHTSQYLCASSEDGAKNIQYFGAGTRLSVL.

The chain combines TRBV18 with TRBJ2-7; maybe TRBD1 (6 bases). The CDR3 loop spans 15 amino acids. V lost 3 bases, J lost 2 bases, and 14 bases lay in between. CDR1 and CDR2 (germline): KGHSH, LQKENI. The CDR3 DNA reads as TGTGCCAGCTCACCGCAAACAGGGTCCACCTACGAGCAGTACTTC. Its protein product is CASSPQTGSTYEQYF.